Sequencing of this TCR beta chain was carried out in a study of OX40 agonist ivuxolimab in advanced cancers. Study at large: The dose-escalation cohort had hepatocellular carcinoma, melanoma, renal cell or head and neck cancer. Patients were 82.7% male with ages roughly 20 to 85, mean around 58.

TCRdb's table, derived via immunoSEQ multiplex PCR, lists solely in-frame clones and lacks some. Seen here are about 80,000 clones, around 86% observed once, and the top ten hold roughly 0.3%. Trimming at V came to 3 bases and at J to 3 bases, leaving 6 bases not matched to a gene. From germline, CDR1 is SGHRS and CDR2 YFSETQ. The CDR3 has 16 residues. V is TRBV5-1 and J is TRBJ2-6; 7 bases agree with TRBD1. This clonotype was sampled from an adult with an advanced solid tumor such as melanoma, head and neck, liver or kidney cancer. The sample was CD4+ or CD8+ T cells sorted from blood, taken in a trial of the OX40 agonist ivuxolimab. CDR3 coding DNA: TGCGCCAGCAGCTACCTCGGGACAGTTGGGGCCAACGTCCTGACTTTC. Protein: CASSYLGTVGANVLTF.